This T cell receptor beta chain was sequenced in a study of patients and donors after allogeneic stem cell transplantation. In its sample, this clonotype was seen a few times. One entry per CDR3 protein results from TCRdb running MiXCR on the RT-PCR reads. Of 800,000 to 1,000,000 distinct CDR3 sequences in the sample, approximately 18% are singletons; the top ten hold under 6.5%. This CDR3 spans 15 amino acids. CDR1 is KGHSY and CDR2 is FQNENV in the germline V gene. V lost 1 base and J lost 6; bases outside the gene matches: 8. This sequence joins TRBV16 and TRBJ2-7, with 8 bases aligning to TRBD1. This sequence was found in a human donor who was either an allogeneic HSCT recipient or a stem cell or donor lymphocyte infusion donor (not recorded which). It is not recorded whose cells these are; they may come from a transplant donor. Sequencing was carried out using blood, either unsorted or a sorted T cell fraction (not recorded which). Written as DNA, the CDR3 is TGTGCCAGCAGCCAATTAGTAACAGGGGGGATCGAGCAGTACTTC. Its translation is CASSQLVTGGIEQYF.